Reported below is one T cell receptor (beta chain). The data were obtained in a study of blood T cell repertoires in COVID-19. Background on the study: PBMCs, B-cell-depleted T cells, or T cells provided the cDNA or gDNA that made up the material.

The CDR3 is made up of 14 amino acids. Trimming left V 3 bases short and J 7 bases short, with 15 bases between. Germline loops: CDR1 GTSNPN, CDR2 SVGIG (reference sequence). Authors' data handling: How many nucleated cells were present was estimated from reference gene primer amplification. Sequencing used immunoSEQ multiplex PCR; TCRdb keeps in-frame clones, though not all of them. V and J calls and clone size come straight from that table; D and trimming were deduced from the DNA. The table includes approximately 65,000 clones, 65% to 80% detected once. The sample consisted of peripheral blood. The chain has TRBV30 and TRBJ1-4; D might be TRBD1 (6 bases). The receptor was isolated from a man in his 60s with acute or convalescent COVID-19. The CDR3 DNA follows: TGTGCCTGGAGGGTGGGGGCGCGCGGTGAAAAACTGTTTTTT. It is translated as CAWRVGARGEKLFF. Complete variable domain (other parts from reference TRBV30 and TRBJ1-4): SQTIHQWPATLVQPVGSPLSLECTVEGTSNPNLYWYRQAAGRGLQLLFYSVGIGQISSEVPQNLSASRPQDRQFILSSKKLLLSDSGFYLCAWRVGARGEKLFFGSGTQLSVL.